One T cell receptor (beta chain) is described in this entry. This sample is drawn from a study of cytomegalovirus exposure and HLA in healthy donors. PCR was performed using 60 Vbeta and 13 Jbeta primers. Clones were read by immunoSEQ multiplex PCR, and TCRdb kept only the in-frame ones, dropping some. There are some 150,000 clones in the sample; approximately 83% occur only once, and around 1.4% lies in the top ten. There are 12 residues in the CDR3. The germline CDR1 and CDR2 sequences are MNHNS and SASEGT. Trimming took 6 bases from V and 9 from J, leaving 9 bases between them. Sequences were obtained from PBMCs. The TCR originated in a woman younger than 30 in good health and CMV-seronegative. This rearrangement joins TRBV6-1 to TRBJ1-6; D is unclear. CDR3 in amino acids: CASSLSSSPLHF. DNA of the CDR3: TGTGCCAGCAGCCTTTCCTCTTCACCCCTCCACTTT.